Sequencing of this TCR beta chain was carried out in a study of early T cells in non-severe SARS-CoV-2 infection (dated by TCRdb to about 2021). About the study as a whole: Bulk RNA from unsorted whole blood was used for TCR sequencing, so alpha and beta chains could not be paired. General findings and caveats noted by the study authors: VDJdb matching was skewed toward anti-spike CD8 responses and likely underestimated virus-specific expansions, missing private and CD4 specificities.

A word on this clonotype: The antigen it recognizes is unknown. Its ends do not fully match the called genes, so a read error is possible.

Set within a cohort of healthcare workers in London, UK, this nested case-control study involved weekly PCR testing of nasopharyngeal swabs along with blood sampling. Healthcare workers were enrolled in the week of the UK lockdown, from 23 to 31 March 2020, and were followed every week for up to about 15 weeks. Library generation was performed with 5' RACE. The listed sequencing device is NextSeq 500. Unique molecular identifiers were attached to individual cDNA molecules in the TCR library protocol so that sequencing error and PCR bias could be corrected. Both TCR alpha and beta chains were sequenced, and tight co-correlation was observed between alpha and beta sequence abundances in each sample. In the original analysis: Decombinator V4 was used to annotate the V gene, J gene and CDR3 of the TCR sequences. Expanded TCRs were defined as changing significantly between any two time points under a Poisson model with p below 0.0001. Abundances of TCRs were expressed as counts per million after normalisation to the total number of TCRs sequenced in each sample. MAIT TCRs were defined by TRAV1-2 paired with TRAJ12, TRAJ20 or TRAJ33, and iNKT TCRs by TRAV10 paired with TRAJ18. VDJdb, accessed 1 November 2021, was searched for CMV, EBV and SARS-CoV-2 annotated TCRs, excluding TCRs annotated for multiple antigens. TCRdb ran its own pipeline on the public reads, namely fastp trimming at Q25 and MiXCR clone calling, and kept in-frame beta chains. Records with the same CDR3 protein are collapsed into one entry carrying the most frequent genes and DNA. TCRdb's processing, not the authors' own work, is the source of the V and J calls. Counted in this sample were nearly 90,000 distinct CDR3 sequences; around 14% of them appeared once. The ten largest clonotypes hold roughly 6.4% of the sample.

Including the terminal cysteine and phenylalanine, the CDR3 comprises 17 residues. Only CDR3 DNA is held: 51 bases, read in frame from base 1. From the germline V gene (reference sequence), CDR1 is LNHDA and CDR2 is SQIVND. Material for sequencing was whole blood. The V and J segments used are TRBV19 and TRBJ2-7; TRBD2 is perhaps the D gene, given 6 matching bases. This receptor was obtained from an adult who was a healthcare worker with PCR-confirmed SARS-CoV-2 infection or an uninfected control (not recorded which). The bases read TGTGCCAGTAGTAGCGGCGGTGGGGATACGGGACTCTACGAGCAGTACTTT. Its translation reads: CASSSGGGDTGLYEQYF.